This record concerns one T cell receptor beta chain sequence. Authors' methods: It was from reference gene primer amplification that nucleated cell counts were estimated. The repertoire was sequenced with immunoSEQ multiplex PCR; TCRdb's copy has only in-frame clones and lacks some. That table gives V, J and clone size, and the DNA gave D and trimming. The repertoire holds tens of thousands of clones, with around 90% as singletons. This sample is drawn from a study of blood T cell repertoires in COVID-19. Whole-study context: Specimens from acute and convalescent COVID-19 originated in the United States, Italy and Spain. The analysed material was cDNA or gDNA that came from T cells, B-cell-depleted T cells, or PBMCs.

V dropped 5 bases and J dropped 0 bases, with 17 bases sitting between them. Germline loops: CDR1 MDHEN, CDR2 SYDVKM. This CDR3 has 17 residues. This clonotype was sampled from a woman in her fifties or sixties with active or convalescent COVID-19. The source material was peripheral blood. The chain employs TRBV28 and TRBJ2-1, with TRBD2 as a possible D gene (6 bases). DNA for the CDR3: TGTGCCAGCAGTCCCTGGAGGGGCAGCAGCTCCTACAATGAGCAGTTCTTC. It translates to CASSPWRGSSSYNEQFF.